The clone carrying this T cell receptor (beta chain) was seen at least ten times. Antigen specificity is unknown. TCRdb independently ran MiXCR on the reads; one entry per CDR3 protein. Of about 240,000 distinct CDR3 sequences listed, roughly 6.5% are singletons. This sample was included in a study of T cell repertoires in cytomegalovirus infection. Looking at the study overall: Public TCR beta signatures marked donors with CMV infection and the matching HLA.

General study findings and limits: In two of eight donors, the top clonotype was HLA-C-restricted CMV-specific. Identification of carriers of CMV plus the relevant HLA was performed using cumulative public TCR beta family frequency.

Looked up from germline, CDR1 is SNHLY and CDR2 is FYNNEI. Trimming left V 6 bases short and J 7 bases short, with 13 bases between. The CDR3 runs to 14 residues. The sequencing input was PBMCs. V usage is TRBV2 and J usage is TRBJ1-6; D is unresolved. This TCR was sampled from a human donor in good health (CMV status not recorded). Some clones in this sample may be carry-over from other donors' samples. CDR3 region: CASRGNEGNSPLHF. CDR3 coding DNA: TGTGCCAGCAGGGGGAATGAGGGAAATTCACCCCTCCACTTT.